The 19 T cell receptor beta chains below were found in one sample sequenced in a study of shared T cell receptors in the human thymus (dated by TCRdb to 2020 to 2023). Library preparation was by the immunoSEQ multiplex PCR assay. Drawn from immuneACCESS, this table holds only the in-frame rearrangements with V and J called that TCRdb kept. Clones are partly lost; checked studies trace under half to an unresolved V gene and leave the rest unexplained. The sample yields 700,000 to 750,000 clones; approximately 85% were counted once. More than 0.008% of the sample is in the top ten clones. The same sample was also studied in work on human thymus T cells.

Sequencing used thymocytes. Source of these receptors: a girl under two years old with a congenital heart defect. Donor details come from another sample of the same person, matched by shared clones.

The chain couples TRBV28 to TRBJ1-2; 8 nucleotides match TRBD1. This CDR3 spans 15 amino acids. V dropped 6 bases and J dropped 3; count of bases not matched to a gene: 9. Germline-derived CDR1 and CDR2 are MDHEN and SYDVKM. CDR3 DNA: TGTGCCAGCAGACCTAGTCTGGGACAGGACTATGGCTACACCTTC. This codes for CASRPSLGQDYGYTF.

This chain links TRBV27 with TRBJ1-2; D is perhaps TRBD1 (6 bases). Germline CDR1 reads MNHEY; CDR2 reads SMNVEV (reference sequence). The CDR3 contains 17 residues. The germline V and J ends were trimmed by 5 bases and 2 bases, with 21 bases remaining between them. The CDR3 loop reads CASSDWGPGPENYGYTF. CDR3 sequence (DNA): TGTGCCAGCAGTGATTGGGGGCCGGGGCCGGAAAACTATGGCTACACCTTC.

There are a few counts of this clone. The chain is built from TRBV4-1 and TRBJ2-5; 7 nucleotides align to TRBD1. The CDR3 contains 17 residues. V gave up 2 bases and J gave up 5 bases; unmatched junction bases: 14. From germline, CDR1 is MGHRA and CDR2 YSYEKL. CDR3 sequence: CASSQIPGGIIQETQYF. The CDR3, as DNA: TGCGCCAGCAGCCAAATACCAGGGGGAATTATTCAGGAGACCCAGTACTTC.

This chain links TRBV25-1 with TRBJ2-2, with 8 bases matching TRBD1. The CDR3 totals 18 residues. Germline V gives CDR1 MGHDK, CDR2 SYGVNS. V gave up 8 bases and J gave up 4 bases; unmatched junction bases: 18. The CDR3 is CASGLPSPGQDLTGELFF. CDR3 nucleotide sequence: TGTGCCAGCGGACTTCCATCACCGGGACAGGACCTCACCGGGGAGCTGTTTTTT.

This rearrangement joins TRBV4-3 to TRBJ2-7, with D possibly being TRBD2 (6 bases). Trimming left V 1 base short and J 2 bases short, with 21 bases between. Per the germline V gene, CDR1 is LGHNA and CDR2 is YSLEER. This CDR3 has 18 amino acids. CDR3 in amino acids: CASSQVPHGGGGTYEQYF. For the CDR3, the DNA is TGCGCCAGCAGCCAAGTACCCCACGGGGGAGGTGGAACCTACGAGCAGTACTTC.

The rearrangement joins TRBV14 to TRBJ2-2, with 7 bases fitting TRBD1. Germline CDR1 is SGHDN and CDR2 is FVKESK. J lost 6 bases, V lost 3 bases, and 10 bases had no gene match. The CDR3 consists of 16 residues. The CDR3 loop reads CASSQGPKQGSGELFF. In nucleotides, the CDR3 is TGTGCCAGCAGCCAGGGACCAAAACAGGGGTCCGGGGAGCTGTTTTTT.

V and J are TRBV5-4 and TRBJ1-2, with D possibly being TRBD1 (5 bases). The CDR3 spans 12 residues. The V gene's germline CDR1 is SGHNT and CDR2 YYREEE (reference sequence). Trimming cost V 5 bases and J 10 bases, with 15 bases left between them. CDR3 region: CASSNPGFIYTF. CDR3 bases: TGTGCCAGCAGTAACCCAGGGTTCATCTACACCTTC. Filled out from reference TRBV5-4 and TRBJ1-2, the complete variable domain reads ETGVTQSPTHLIKTRGQQVTLRCSSQSGHNTVSWYQQALGQGPQFIFQYYREEENGRGNFPPRFSGLQFPNYSSELNVNALELDDSALYLCASSNPGFIYTFGSGTRLTVV.

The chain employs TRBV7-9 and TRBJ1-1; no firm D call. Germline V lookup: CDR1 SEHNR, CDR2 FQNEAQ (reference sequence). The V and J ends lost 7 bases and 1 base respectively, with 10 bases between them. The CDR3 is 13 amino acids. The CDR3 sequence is CASNPRGNTEAFF. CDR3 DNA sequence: TGTGCCAGCAACCCCCGGGGGAACACTGAAGCTTTCTTT.

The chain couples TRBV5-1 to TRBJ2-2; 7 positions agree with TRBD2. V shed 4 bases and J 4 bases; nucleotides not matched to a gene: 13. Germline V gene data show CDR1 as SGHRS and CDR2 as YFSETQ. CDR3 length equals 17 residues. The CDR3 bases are TGCGCCAGCAGCCCAACCGGGACTACAAAATCCACCGGGGAGCTGTTTTTT. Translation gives CASSPTGTTKSTGELFF.

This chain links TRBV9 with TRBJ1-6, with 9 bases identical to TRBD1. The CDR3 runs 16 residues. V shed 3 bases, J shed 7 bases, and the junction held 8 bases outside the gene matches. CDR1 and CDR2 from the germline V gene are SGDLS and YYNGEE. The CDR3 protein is CASSAKWGQGNSPLHF. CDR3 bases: TGTGCCAGCAGCGCCAAGTGGGGACAGGGCAATTCACCCCTCCACTTT.

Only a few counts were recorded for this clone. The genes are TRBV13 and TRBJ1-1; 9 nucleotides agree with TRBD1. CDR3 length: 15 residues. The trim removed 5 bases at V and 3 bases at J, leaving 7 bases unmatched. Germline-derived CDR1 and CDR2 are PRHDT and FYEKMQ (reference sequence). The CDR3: CASSPWDREDTEAFF. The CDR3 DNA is TGTGCCAGCAGCCCTTGGGACAGGGAGGACACTGAAGCTTTCTTT.

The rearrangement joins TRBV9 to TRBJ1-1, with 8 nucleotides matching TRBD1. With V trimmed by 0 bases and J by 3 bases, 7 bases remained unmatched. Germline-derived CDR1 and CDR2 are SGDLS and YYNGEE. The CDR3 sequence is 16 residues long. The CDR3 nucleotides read TGTGCCAGCAGCGTAGGGGGACAGGCAAGGGACACTGAAGCTTTCTTT. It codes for CASSVGGQARDTEAFF.

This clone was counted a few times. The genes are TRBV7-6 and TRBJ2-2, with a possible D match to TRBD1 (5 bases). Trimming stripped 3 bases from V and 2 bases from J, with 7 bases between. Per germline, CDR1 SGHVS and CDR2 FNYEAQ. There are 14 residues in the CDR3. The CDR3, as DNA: TGTGCCAGCAGCTTCAGGGCTAACACCGGGGAGCTGTTTTTT. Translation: CASSFRANTGELFF.

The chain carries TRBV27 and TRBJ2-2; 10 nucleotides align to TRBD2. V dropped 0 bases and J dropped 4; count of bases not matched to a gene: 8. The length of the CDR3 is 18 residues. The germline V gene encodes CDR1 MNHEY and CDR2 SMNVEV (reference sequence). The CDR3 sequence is CASSLSGAGGPGTGELFF. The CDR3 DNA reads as TGTGCCAGCAGTTTATCGGGAGCGGGGGGGCCGGGCACCGGGGAGCTGTTTTTT.

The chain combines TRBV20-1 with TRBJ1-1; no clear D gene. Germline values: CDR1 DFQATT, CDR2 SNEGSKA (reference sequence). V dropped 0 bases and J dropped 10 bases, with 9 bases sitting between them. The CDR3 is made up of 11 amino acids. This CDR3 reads CSARDGPGAFF. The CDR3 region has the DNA TGCAGTGCTAGAGATGGGCCAGGAGCTTTCTTT.

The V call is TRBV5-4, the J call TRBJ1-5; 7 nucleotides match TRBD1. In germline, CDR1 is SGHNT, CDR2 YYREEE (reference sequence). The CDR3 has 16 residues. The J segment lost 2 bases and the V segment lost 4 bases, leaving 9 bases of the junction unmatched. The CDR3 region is CASSPLTGRGNQPQHF. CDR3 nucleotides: TGTGCCAGCAGCCCACTGACAGGGCGAGGCAATCAGCCCCAGCATTTT.

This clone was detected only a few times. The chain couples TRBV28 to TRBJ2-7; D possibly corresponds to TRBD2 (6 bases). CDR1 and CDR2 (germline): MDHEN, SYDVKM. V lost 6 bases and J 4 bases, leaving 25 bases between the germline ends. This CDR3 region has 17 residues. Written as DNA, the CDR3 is TGTGCCAGCAGCCCCGCTCAGATCCCGGGACTGGTATACGAGCAGTACTTC. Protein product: CASSPAQIPGLVYEQYF.

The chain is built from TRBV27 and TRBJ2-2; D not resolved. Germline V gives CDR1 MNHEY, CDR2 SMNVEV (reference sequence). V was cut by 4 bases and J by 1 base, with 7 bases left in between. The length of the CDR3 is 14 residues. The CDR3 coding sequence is TGTGCCAGCAGTTCCCCAGGGAACACCGGGGAGCTGTTTTTT. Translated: CASSSPGNTGELFF.

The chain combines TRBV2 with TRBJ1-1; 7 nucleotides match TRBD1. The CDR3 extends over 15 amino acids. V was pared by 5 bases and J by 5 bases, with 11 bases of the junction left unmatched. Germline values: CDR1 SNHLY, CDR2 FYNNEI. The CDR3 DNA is TGTGCCAGCAGTTTACCCCAGGGGGTCGGGACTGAAGCTTTCTTT. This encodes CASSLPQGVGTEAFF. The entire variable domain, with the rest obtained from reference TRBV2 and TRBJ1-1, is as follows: EPEVTQTPSHQVTQMGQEVILRCVPISNHLYFYWYRQILGQKVEFLVSFYNNEISEKSEIFDDQFSVERPDGSNFTLKIRSTKLEDSAMYFCASSLPQGVGTEAFFGQGTRLTVV.